The 12 T cell receptor beta chains below all came from one sample that was sequenced in a study of early T cells in non-severe SARS-CoV-2 infection. Each CDR3 protein gets one entry after TCRdb re-called the 5' RACE reads with MiXCR. Among some 30,000 distinct CDR3 sequences listed, 5.5% to 7% were seen once. Sequencing used whole blood. All receptors come from an adult who was a healthcare worker with PCR-confirmed SARS-CoV-2 infection or an uninfected control (not recorded which).

This clonotype was found many times. CDR3 coding DNA: TGCAGCGCCGCCCAGGGGGCTCTCGAGCAGTACTTC. Its translation: CSAAQGALEQYF. The rearrangement links TRBV29-1 to TRBJ2-7; 8 bases map to TRBD1. CDR1 and CDR2 from the germline V gene are SQVTM and ANQGSEA. There are 12 residues in the CDR3. The J segment lost 6 bases and the V segment lost 7 bases, leaving 8 bases of the junction unmatched.

This clonotype was counted at least ten times. The CDR3 is CASSLGTPGELFF. The CDR3, as DNA: TGCGCCAGCAGCTTGGGGACACCCGGGGAGCTGTTTTTT. The chain carries TRBV5-1 and TRBJ2-2, with D possibly matching TRBD1 (5 bases). In germline, CDR1 is SGHRS, CDR2 YFSETQ. This CDR3 is 13 amino acids long. V was pared by 0 bases and J by 6 bases, with 6 bases between.

This clonotype came up a few times. CDR3 sequence (DNA): TGTGCCAGCGGACAGGGGGCTTCCTACGAGCAGTACTTC. Amino acid sequence: CASGQGASYEQYF. The chain has TRBV13 and TRBJ2-7; 11 positions agree with TRBD1. The trim removed 8 bases at V and 1 base at J, leaving 1 base unmatched. Per germline, CDR1 PRHDT and CDR2 FYEKMQ (reference sequence). This CDR3 region has 13 residues. The variable domain in full, completed from reference TRBV13 and TRBJ2-7, reads AAGVIQSPRHLIKEKRETATLKCYPIPRHDTVYWYQQGPGQDPQFLISFYEKMQSDKGSIPDRFSAQQFSDYHSELNMSSLELGDSALYFCASGQGASYEQYFGPGTRLTVT.

This clonotype appeared many times. The CDR3 reads CASSESYDTYEQYF. The CDR3 DNA reads as TGTGCCAGCAGTGAATCTTATGACACCTACGAGCAGTACTTC. The V and J genes are TRBV25-1 and TRBJ2-7; no clear D. Trimming stripped 1 base from V and 2 bases from J, with 9 bases between. Per germline, CDR1 MGHDK and CDR2 SYGVNS. The CDR3 runs to 14 residues.

This clonotype was found many times. The chain uses TRBV4-3 and TRBJ1-2; 9 bases match TRBD1. Germline lookup yields CDR1 LGHNA and CDR2 YSLEER. This CDR3 contains 13 residues. J was trimmed by 6 bases and V by 2 bases; bases with no gene match: 1. The CDR3 region is CASSQTGGDGYTF. The CDR3 nucleotides read TGCGCCAGCAGCCAAACAGGGGGCGATGGCTACACCTTC.

This sequence joins TRBV4-1 and TRBJ2-1; the D is unclear. Germline CDR1 MGHRA, CDR2 YSYEKL. Trimming removed 0 bases from V and 7 bases from J, with 19 bases in between. The CDR3 length is 17 residues. This CDR3 reads CASSQEGRYDAPNEQFF. The CDR3 region has the DNA TGCGCCAGCAGCCAAGAAGGTCGCTACGACGCCCCAAATGAGCAGTTCTTC.

The sample holds many counts of this clonotype. The CDR3 sequence is CSVQGLYEQYF. The CDR3, as DNA: TGCAGCGTCCAGGGCCTCTACGAGCAGTACTTC. J is TRBJ2-7 and V is TRBV29-1, with a tentative D call TRBD1 (5 bases). CDR1 is SQVTM and CDR2 is ANQGSEA in the germline V gene. The CDR3 spans 11 residues. The V gene lost 6 bases and the J gene lost 3 bases, with 9 bases spanning the gap.

This clonotype was counted many times. This chain connects TRBV29-1 to TRBJ2-7; perhaps TRBD2 as D (5 bases). CDR1 SQVTM and CDR2 ANQGSEA come from the germline V gene. The ends were cut back, 2 bases at V and 3 bases at J, with 11 bases in the middle. CDR3 length equals 13 residues. CDR3 sequence: CSVERGSGYEQYF. The CDR3, as DNA: TGCAGCGTTGAAAGAGGGTCGGGCTACGAGCAGTACTTC.

This clonotype was seen many times. The V and J genes are TRBV7-9 and TRBJ2-7, with D tentatively TRBD1 or TRBD2 (6 bases each). Per germline, CDR1 SEHNR and CDR2 FQNEAQ (reference sequence). The V end lost 5 bases, the J end lost 6 bases, and 17 bases lay between the germline ends. This CDR3 contains 14 residues. The CDR3 bases are TGTGCCAGCAGCCCACCGGGGGCCCCAGGCGAGCAGTACTTC. Protein sequence: CASSPPGAPGEQYF.

The chain carries TRBV5-3 and TRBJ1-1, with D tentatively TRBD1 (5 bases). TRBV5-3 is treated as an ORF (open reading frame) with a function not yet certain. The CDR3 is 15 amino acids. The ends were cut back, 3 bases at V and 0 bases at J, with 12 bases in the middle. CDR3 nucleotide sequence: TGTGCCAGAAGCTGGGCACAGGCTTTGAACACTGAAGCTTTCTTT. Protein sequence: CARSWAQALNTEAFF.

This clonotype was recorded many times. The chain recombines TRBV19 with TRBJ1-1; D call uncertain. Trimming took off 2 bases at V and 3 bases at J, with 7 bases between the two ends. CDR3 length: 13 residues. CDR1 and CDR2 from the germline V gene are LNHDA and SQIVND (reference sequence). CDR3 sequence (DNA): TGTGCCAGTAGTATACTGGCACACACTGAAGCTTTCTTT. Its translation is CASSILAHTEAFF.

Here the CDR3 reads CASSRDRGGGNYGYTF. In DNA, the CDR3 is TGTGCCAGCAGCCGGGACAGGGGCGGAGGGAACTATGGCTACACCTTC. The rearrangement links TRBV6-1 to TRBJ1-2, with 10 bases fitting TRBD1. The CDR3 runs 16 residues. The V gene end was trimmed by 6 bases and the J gene end by 2 bases; junction bases not matched to a gene: 9. CDR1 is MNHNS and CDR2 is SASEGT in the germline V gene.